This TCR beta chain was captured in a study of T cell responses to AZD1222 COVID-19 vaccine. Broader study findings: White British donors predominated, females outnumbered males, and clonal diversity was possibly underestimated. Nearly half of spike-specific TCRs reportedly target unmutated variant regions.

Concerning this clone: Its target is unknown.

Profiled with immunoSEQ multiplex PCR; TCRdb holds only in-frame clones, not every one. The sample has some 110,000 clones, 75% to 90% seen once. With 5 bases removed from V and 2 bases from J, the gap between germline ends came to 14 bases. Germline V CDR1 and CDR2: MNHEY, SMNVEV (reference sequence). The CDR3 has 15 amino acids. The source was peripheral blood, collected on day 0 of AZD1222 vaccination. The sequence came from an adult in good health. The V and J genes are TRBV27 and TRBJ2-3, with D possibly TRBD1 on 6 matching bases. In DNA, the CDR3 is TGTGCCAGCAGTCGTGCAGGGGCGATCACAGATACGCAGTATTTT. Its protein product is CASSRAGAITDTQYF.